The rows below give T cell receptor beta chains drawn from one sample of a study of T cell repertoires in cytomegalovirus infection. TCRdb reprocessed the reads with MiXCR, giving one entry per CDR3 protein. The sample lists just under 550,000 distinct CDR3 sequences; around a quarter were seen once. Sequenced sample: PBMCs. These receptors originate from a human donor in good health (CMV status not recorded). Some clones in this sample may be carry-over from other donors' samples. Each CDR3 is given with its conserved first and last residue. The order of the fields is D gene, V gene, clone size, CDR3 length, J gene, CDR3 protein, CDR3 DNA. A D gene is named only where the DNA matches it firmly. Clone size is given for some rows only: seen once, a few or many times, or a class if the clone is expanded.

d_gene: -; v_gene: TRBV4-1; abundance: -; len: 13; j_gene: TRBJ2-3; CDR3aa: CASSQRHTDTQYF; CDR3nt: TGCGCCAGCAGCCAGCGACACACAGATACGCAGTATTTT
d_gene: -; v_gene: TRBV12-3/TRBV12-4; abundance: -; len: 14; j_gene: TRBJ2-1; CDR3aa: CASSSPRGANEQFF; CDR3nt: TGTGCCAGCAGTTCCCCCCGGGGCGCCAATGAGCAGTTCTTC
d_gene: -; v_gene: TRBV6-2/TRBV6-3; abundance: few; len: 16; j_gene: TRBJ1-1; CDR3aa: CASSFSVRLMNTEAFF; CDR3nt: TGTGCCAGCAGTTTTTCGGTTCGGCTGATGAACACTGAAGCTTTCTTT
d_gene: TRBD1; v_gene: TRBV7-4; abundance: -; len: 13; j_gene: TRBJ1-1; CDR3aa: CASSFTGEWEAFF; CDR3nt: TGTGCCAGCAGCTTTACAGGGGAGTGGGAAGCTTTCTTT
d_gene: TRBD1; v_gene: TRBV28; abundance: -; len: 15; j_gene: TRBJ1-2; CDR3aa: CASSLPTGGNYGYTF; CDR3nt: TGTGCCAGCAGTTTACCTACAGGGGGCAACTATGGCTACACCTTC
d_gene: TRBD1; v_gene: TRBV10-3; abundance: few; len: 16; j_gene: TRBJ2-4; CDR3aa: CAISSGTGLAKNIQYF; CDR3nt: TGTGCCATCAGCTCCGGGACAGGACTAGCCAAAAACATTCAGTACTTC
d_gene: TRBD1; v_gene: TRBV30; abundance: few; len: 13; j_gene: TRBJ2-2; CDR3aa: CAWQGQGTGELFF; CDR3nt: TGTGCCTGGCAGGGACAGGGGACCGGGGAGCTGTTTTTT
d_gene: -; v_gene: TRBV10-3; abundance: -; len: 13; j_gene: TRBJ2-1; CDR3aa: CAISGLDYNEQFF; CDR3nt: TGTGCCATCAGTGGCCTAGACTACAATGAGCAGTTCTTC
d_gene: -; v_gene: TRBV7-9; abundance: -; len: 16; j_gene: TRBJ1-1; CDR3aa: CASSLQGGGMNTEAFF; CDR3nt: TGTGCCAGCAGCTTACAGGGAGGGGGGATGAACACTGAAGCTTTCTTT
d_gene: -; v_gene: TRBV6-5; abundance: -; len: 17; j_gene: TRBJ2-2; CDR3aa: CASSYSAGRVNTGELFF; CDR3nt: TGTGCCAGCAGTTACTCGGCAGGGCGCGTTAACACCGGGGAGCTGTTTTTT
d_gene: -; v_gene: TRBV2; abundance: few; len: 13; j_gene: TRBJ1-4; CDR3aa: CASSATDNEKLFF; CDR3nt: TGTGCCAGCAGTGCGACAGATAATGAAAAACTGTTTTTT
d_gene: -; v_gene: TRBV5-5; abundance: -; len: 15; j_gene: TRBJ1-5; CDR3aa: CASSPSPGRNQPQHF; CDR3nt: TGTGCCAGCAGCCCCTCGCCGGGGCGCAATCAGCCCCAGCATTTT
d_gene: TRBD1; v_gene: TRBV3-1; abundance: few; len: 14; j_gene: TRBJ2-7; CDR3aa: CASSPRDREYEQYF; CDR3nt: TGTGCCAGCAGCCCCCGGGACAGGGAATACGAGCAGTACTTC
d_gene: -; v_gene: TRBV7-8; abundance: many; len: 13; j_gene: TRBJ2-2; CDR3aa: CASSTTGVGELFF; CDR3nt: TGTGCCAGCAGCACCACGGGAGTCGGGGAGCTGTTTTTT
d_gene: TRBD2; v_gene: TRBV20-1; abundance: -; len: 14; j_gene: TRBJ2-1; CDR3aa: CSARTRTSGTGQFF; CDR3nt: TGCAGTGCTAGAACTCGGACTAGCGGGACGGGGCAGTTCTTC
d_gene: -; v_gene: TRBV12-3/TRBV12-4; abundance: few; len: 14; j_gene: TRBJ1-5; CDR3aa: CASSPRADDQPQHF; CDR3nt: TGTGCCAGCAGTCCCCGGGCAGACGATCAGCCCCAGCATTTT
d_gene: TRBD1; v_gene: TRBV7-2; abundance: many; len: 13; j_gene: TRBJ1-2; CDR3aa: CASSFDRDYGYTF; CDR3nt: TGTGCCAGCAGCTTCGACAGGGACTATGGCTACACCTTC
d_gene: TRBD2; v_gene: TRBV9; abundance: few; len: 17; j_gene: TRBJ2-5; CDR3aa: CASSVDTSGGLQETQYF; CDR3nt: TGTGCCAGCAGCGTCGATACTAGCGGGGGCCTACAAGAGACCCAGTACTTC
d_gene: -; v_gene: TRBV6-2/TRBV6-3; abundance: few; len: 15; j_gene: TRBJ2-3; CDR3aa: CASSYDKRETDTQYF; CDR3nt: TGTGCCAGCAGTTACGACAAGAGGGAGACAGATACGCAGTATTTT
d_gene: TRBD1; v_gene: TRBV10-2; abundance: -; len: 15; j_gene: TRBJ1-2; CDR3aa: CASRAGTGGDYGYTF; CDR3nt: TGCGCCAGCAGAGCCGGGACAGGGGGGGACTATGGCTACACCTTC
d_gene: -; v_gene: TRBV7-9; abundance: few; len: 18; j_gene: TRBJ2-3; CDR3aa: CASSIRSWTGLDTDTQYF; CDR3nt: TGTGCCAGCAGCATACGATCTTGGACAGGACTAGACACAGATACGCAGTATTTT
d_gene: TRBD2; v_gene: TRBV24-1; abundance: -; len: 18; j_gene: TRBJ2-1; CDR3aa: CATSDPGGGLAGVNEQFF; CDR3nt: TGTGCCACCAGTGATCCGGGGGGGGGACTAGCGGGAGTCAATGAGCAGTTCTTC
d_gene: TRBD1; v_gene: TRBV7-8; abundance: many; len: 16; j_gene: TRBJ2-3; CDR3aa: CASSSGDSFITDTQYF; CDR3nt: TGTGCCAGCAGCTCCGGGGACAGCTTTATCACAGATACGCAGTATTTT
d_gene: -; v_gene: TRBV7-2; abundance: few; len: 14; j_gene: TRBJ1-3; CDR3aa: CASSPNFSGNTIYF; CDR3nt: TGTGCCAGCAGCCCGAACTTCTCTGGAAACACCATATATTTT
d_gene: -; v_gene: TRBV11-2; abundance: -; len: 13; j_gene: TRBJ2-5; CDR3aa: CASSLGSMETQYF; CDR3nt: TGTGCCAGCAGCCTAGGAAGTATGGAGACCCAGTACTTC
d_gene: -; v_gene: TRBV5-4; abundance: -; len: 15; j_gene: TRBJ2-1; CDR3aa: CASSRPRGSYNEQFF; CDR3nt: TGTGCCAGCAGCCGGCCCCGGGGGAGCTACAATGAGCAGTTCTTC
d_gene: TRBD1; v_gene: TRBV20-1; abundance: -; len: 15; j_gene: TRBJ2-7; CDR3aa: CSARDTGGMAYEQYF; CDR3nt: TGCAGTGCTAGAGACACAGGGGGCATGGCCTACGAGCAGTACTTC
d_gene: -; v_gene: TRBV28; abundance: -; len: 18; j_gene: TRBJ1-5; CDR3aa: CASSGGGRRRNSNQPQHF; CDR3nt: TGTGCCAGCAGTGGGGGTGGAAGGAGGAGGAATAGCAATCAGCCCCAGCATTTT
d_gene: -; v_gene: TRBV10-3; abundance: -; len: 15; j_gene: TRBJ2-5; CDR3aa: CAISDLQGGQETQYF; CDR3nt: TGTGCCATCAGTGACCTACAGGGAGGCCAAGAGACCCAGTACTTC
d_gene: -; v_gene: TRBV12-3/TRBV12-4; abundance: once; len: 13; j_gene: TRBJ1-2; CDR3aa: CASSLTDNYGYTF; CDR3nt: TGTGCCAGCAGTTTGACAGATAACTATGGCTACACCTTC
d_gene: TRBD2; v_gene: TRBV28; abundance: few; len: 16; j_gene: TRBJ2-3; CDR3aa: CASSSPLAASTDTQYF; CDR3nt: TGTGCCAGCAGTTCCCCCCTAGCGGCTAGCACAGATACGCAGTATTTT
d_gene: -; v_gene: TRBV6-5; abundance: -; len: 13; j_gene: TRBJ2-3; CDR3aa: CASSDVHGSSQYF; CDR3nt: TGTGCCAGCAGTGATGTACACGGATCATCGCAGTATTTT
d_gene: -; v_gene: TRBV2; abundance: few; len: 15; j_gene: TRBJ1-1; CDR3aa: CASRPGAAGNTEAFF; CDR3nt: TGTGCCAGCAGACCCGGGGCCGCCGGAAACACTGAAGCTTTCTTT
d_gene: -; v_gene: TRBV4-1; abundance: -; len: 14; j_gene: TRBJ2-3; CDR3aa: CASSQPGGTDTQYF; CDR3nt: TGCGCCAGCAGCCAACCGGGGGGCACAGATACGCAGTATTTT
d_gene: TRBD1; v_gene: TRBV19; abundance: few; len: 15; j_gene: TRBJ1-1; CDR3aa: CASAGAGGLNTEAFF; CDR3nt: TGTGCCAGTGCGGGGGCAGGGGGATTGAACACTGAAGCTTTCTTT
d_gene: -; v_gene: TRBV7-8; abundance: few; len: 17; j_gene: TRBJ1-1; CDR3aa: CASSSKAGNRMNTEAFF; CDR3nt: TGTGCCAGCAGCTCCAAAGCCGGGAACCGAATGAACACTGAAGCTTTCTTT
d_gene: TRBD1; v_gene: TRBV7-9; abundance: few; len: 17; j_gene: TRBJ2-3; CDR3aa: CASSFGDRVIGTDTQYF; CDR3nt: TGTGCCAGCAGCTTCGGCGACAGGGTGATTGGCACAGATACGCAGTATTTT
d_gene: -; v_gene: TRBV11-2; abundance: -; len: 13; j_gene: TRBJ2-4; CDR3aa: CASSLDGQQVQYF; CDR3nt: TGTGCCAGCAGCTTAGATGGGCAGCAAGTTCAGTACTTC
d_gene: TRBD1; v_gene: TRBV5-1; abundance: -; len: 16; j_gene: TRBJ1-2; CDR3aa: CASSWDRDSRRGGYTF; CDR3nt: TGCGCCAGCAGCTGGGACCGGGACAGCCGTCGAGGTGGCTACACCTTC
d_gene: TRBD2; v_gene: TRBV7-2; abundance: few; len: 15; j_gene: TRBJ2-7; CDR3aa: CASSGRLAASYEQYF; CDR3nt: TGTGCCAGCAGCGGACGACTAGCGGCCTCCTACGAGCAGTACTTC
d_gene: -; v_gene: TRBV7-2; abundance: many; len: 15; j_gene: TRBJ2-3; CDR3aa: CASSLAERGTDTQYF; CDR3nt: TGTGCCAGCAGCTTAGCTGAGCGGGGCACAGATACGCAGTATTTT
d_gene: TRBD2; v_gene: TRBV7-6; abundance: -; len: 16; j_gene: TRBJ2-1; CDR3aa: CASSLYGGRALNEQFF; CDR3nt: TGTGCCAGCAGTCTTTACGGAGGGAGGGCCCTTAATGAGCAGTTCTTC
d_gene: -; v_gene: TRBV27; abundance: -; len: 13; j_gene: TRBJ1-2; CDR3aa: CASSFEGGIGYTF; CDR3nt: TGTGCCAGCAGTTTTGAAGGGGGGATCGGCTACACCTTC
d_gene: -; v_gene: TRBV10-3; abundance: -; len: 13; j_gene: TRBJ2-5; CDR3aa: CATLSRYQETQYF; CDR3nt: TGTGCCACCCTTTCTCGGTACCAAGAGACCCAGTACTTC
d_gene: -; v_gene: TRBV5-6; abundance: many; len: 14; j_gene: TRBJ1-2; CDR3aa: CASSLDAKNYGYTF; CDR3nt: TGTGCCAGCAGCTTGGATGCGAAGAACTATGGCTACACCTTC
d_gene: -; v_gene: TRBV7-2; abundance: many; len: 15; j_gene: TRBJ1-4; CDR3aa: CASSLVSDTNEKLFF; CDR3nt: TGTGCCAGCAGCTTAGTTTCAGACACCAATGAAAAACTGTTTTTT
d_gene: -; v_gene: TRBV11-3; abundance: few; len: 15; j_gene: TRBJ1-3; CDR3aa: CASSPTSGGTNTIYF; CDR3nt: TGTGCCAGCAGCCCTACCTCGGGAGGGACTAACACCATATATTTT
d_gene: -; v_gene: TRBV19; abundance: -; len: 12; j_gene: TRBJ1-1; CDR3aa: CASSIRATEAFF; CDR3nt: TGTGCCAGTAGTATTAGGGCCACTGAAGCTTTCTTT
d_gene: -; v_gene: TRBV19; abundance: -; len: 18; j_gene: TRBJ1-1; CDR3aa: CASSILQGGVVMNTEAFF; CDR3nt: TGTGCCAGTAGTATATTGCAGGGAGGAGTGGTGATGAACACTGAAGCTTTCTTT
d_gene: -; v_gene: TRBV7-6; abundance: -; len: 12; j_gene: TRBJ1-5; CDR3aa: CASSRQDQPQHF; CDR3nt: TGTGCCAGCAGCCGTCAGGATCAGCCCCAGCATTTT
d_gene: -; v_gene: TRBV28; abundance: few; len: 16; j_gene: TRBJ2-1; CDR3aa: CASSFPPRGRGSEQFF; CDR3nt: TGTGCCAGCAGTTTCCCTCCCCGGGGAAGAGGGAGTGAGCAGTTCTTC
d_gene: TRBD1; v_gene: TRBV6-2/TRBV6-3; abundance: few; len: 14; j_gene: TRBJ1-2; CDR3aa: CASTGTGANYGYTF; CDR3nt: TGTGCCAGCACCGGGACAGGGGCTAACTATGGCTACACCTTC
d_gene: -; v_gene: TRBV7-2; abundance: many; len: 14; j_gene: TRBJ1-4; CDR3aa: CASSLGLPNEKLFF; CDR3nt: TGTGCCAGCAGCTTGGGTCTGCCTAATGAAAAACTGTTTTTT
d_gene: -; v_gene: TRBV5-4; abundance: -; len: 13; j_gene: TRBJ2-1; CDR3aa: CASSGGRDNEQFF; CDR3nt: TGTGCCAGCAGCGGCGGCAGAGACAATGAGCAGTTCTTC